The 28 T cell receptor beta chains below come from one sample, sequenced in a study of monozygotic twins with inflammatory bowel disease. With the 5' RACE reads reprocessed, TCRdb shows one record per CDR3 protein and no DNA. There are about 300,000 distinct CDR3 sequences in the sample, with less than 6.5% held by the top ten. Sequencing was performed on blood. The receptors were gathered from a human donor with ulcerative colitis or Crohn's disease, or a healthy co-twin of an affected twin (not recorded which).

V and J are TRBV24-1 and TRBJ1-1; TCRdb proposes TRBD1, but this gene call is untestable without DNA. Germline V gives CDR1 KGHDR, CDR2 SFDVKD. There are 13 residues in the CDR3. The CDR3 reads CATSESDRTEAFF.

The chain couples TRBV4-3 to TRBJ1-5; TCRdb designates TRBD1, a call that cannot be tested without DNA. The CDR3 consists of 15 residues. Looked up from germline, CDR1 is LGHNA and CDR2 is YSLEER. The CDR3 is CASSQDSRGRQPQHF.

V usage is TRBV6-1 and J usage is TRBJ1-1; the TCRdb D gene call, TRBD1, has no DNA to confirm it. Germline V gives CDR1 MNHNS, CDR2 SASEGT. The CDR3 is 14 amino acids. The CDR3 region is CASNTGWKGTEAFF.

The chain is built from TRBV6-1 and TRBJ1-1; TCRdb picks TRBD1, but there is no DNA to check that call. Germline V gene data show CDR1 as MNHNS and CDR2 as SASEGT. The CDR3 spans 15 residues. The chain's CDR3 is CASSPAGTRNTEAFF.

The chain employs TRBV27 and TRBJ2-7; TCRdb's D call of TRBD2 is untestable without DNA. This CDR3 is 15 amino acids long. Germline V gene lookup returns CDR1 MNHEY and CDR2 SMNVEV (reference sequence). This chain's CDR3 is CASSPGSSGAREQYF.

The rearrangement joins TRBV5-1 to TRBJ2-7. The CDR3 has 13 residues. Germline V CDR1 and CDR2: SGHRS, YFSETQ. The CDR3 is CASSLATSYEQYF.

The chain uses TRBV27 and TRBJ2-2. CDR3 size: 12 residues. The V gene's germline CDR1 is MNHEY and CDR2 SMNVEV (reference sequence). Here the CDR3 reads CASRRSTGELFF.

The V call is TRBV6-5, the J call TRBJ2-1; TCRdb names TRBD2, which stays unverified in the absence of DNA. Germline assignment: CDR1 MNHEY and CDR2 SVGAGI. There are 13 residues in the CDR3. The CDR3 protein is CASSYSLGGEQFF.

This chain joins TRBV20-1 and TRBJ1-6; TCRdb names TRBD1, which stays unverified in the absence of DNA. Looked up from germline, CDR1 is DFQATT and CDR2 is SNEGSKA (reference sequence). This CDR3 region has 14 residues. CDR3 amino acids: CSAMDRAKNSPLHF.

V usage is TRBV6-2 or TRBV6-3 and J usage is TRBJ1-1; checking the TCRdb D call of TRBD1 is not possible without DNA. Germline CDR1 reads MNHEY; CDR2 reads SVGEGT. There are 14 residues in the CDR3. The CDR3 loop is CASRPFRDNTEAFF.

The J gene is TRBJ2-2, the V gene TRBV5-1; without DNA, the TCRdb call of TRBD1 cannot be checked. The CDR3 totals 16 residues. Germline V gene data show CDR1 as SGHRS and CDR2 as YFSETQ. The chain's CDR3 is CASSDPAGGAPGELFF.

The chain links TRBV20-1 to TRBJ2-3; TCRdb's D gene call, TRBD1, goes unchecked for lack of DNA. From germline, CDR1 is DFQATT and CDR2 SNEGSKA (reference sequence). This CDR3 has 12 residues. CDR3 amino acids: CSASGNTDTQYF.

The chain carries TRBV20-1 and TRBJ2-1; TCRdb gives TRBD2 as the D gene, but with no DNA this cannot be confirmed. The CDR3 consists of 16 residues. Per the germline V gene, CDR1 is DFQATT and CDR2 is SNEGSKA (reference sequence). CDR3: CSARSLDGGSYNEQFF.

The chain joins TRBV5-5 to TRBJ1-4; TCRdb's D gene call, TRBD1, goes unchecked for lack of DNA. The CDR3 spans 13 residues. Germline V lookup: CDR1 SGHKS, CDR2 YYEKEE (reference sequence). This CDR3 reads CASSYDRVEKLFF.

The chain uses TRBV28 and TRBJ1-3; the D call of TRBD1 rests on TCRdb alone, since no DNA is present to check it. The CDR3 is made up of 14 amino acids. CDR1 MDHEN and CDR2 SYDVKM come from the germline V gene. The CDR3 is CASREDRVGNTIYF. The full variable domain, with the rest looked up from reference TRBV28 and TRBJ1-3, is DVKVTQSSRYLVKRTGEKVFLECVQDMDHENMFWYRQDPGLGLRLIYFSYDVKMKEKGDIPEGYSVSREKKERFSLILESASTNQTSMYLCASREDRVGNTIYFGEGSWLTVV.

This chain uses TRBV20-1 with TRBJ1-6; TCRdb calls TRBD1, which cannot be checked without DNA. The germline V gene has CDR1 DFQATT and CDR2 SNEGSKA (reference sequence). The CDR3 length is 16 residues. The CDR3 protein is CSVWASRSGYNSPLHF.

The chain recombines TRBV5-1 with TRBJ2-1; TCRdb's D gene call, TRBD1, goes unchecked for lack of DNA. CDR1 and CDR2 from the germline V gene are SGHRS and YFSETQ. The CDR3 has 14 amino acids. The CDR3 here is CASRGGAAYNEQFF.

V and J are TRBV5-4 and TRBJ2-3; the D call of TRBD1 rests on TCRdb alone, since no DNA is present to check it. Germline loops: CDR1 SGHNT, CDR2 YYREEE (reference sequence). The CDR3 consists of 16 residues. CDR3 residues: CASSLSTGANTDTQYF.

The chain recombines TRBV11-2 with TRBJ1-6. The CDR3 consists of 13 residues. CDR1 SGHAT and CDR2 FQNNGV come from the germline V gene. CDR3 region: CASSLLVDSPLHF.

CDR3 sequence reads: CASSLEVNTGELFF. The chain links TRBV12-3 or TRBV12-4 to TRBJ2-2; TCRdb outputs TRBD2, but without DNA this stays unchecked. There are 14 residues in the CDR3.

The chain carries TRBV25-1 and TRBJ2-3; TCRdb calls TRBD1, which cannot be checked without DNA. Germline CDR1 and CDR2: MGHDK and SYGVNS. The CDR3 totals 14 residues. Here the CDR3 reads CASLADKATDTQYF.

The rearrangement joins TRBV20-1 to TRBJ1-6; TCRdb returns TRBD1, unconfirmable since there is no DNA. The CDR3 runs 13 residues. Germline lookup yields CDR1 DFQATT and CDR2 SNEGSKA (reference sequence). The CDR3 region is CSASSRGNSPLHF.

The CDR3 spells CSARVSGEAFF. The rearrangement uses TRBV20-1 and TRBJ1-1. The CDR3 runs to 11 residues. Germline V gene data show CDR1 as DFQATT and CDR2 as SNEGSKA (reference sequence).

This chain joins TRBV7-9 and TRBJ2-7; without DNA, the TCRdb call of TRBD1 cannot be checked. CDR3 length equals 16 residues. Germline assignment: CDR1 SEHNR and CDR2 FQNEAQ (reference sequence). The chain's CDR3 is CASSLADGGATSEQYF.

This rearrangement joins TRBV12-3 or TRBV12-4 to TRBJ1-4. CDR3 length equals 14 residues. CDR3: CASSRVLPNEKLFF.

The chain employs TRBV12-3 or TRBV12-4 and TRBJ1-6; without DNA, the TCRdb call of TRBD1 cannot be checked. This CDR3 has 14 amino acids. The CDR3 region is CASSRQRDYSPLHF.

The J gene is TRBJ1-1, the V gene TRBV6-1. The CDR3 is 16 amino acids. Germline CDR1 reads MNHNS; CDR2 reads SASEGT. The CDR3 loop reads CASSNGGARGNTEAFF.

V gene TRBV20-1 combines with J gene TRBJ2-7. The V gene's germline CDR1 is DFQATT and CDR2 SNEGSKA (reference sequence). This CDR3 has 12 residues. CDR3 protein: CSARADSYEQYF.